The clone carrying this TCR beta chain was counted once. Only in-frame clones appear in the TCRdb table, and some are missing; sequencing was by immunoSEQ multiplex PCR. The repertoire holds roughly 97,000 clones, with 85% to 90% as singletons. These data originate in a study of blood T cell repertoires in COVID-19. Study as a whole: Some COVID-19 samples were acute and others convalescent; all came from the United States, Italy and Spain. Sample material is recorded as cDNA or gDNA derived from T cells, B-cell-depleted T cells, or PBMCs.

The germline V gene encodes CDR1 MDHEN and CDR2 SYDVKM. J was trimmed by 4 bases and V by 5 bases; bases with no gene match: 0. There are 12 residues in the CDR3. The receptor's source is a human donor in a cohort sampled during active COVID-19. The chain carries TRBV28 and TRBJ2-5, with 8 bases aligning to TRBD2. Material: peripheral blood. CDR3 protein: CASSGLAETQYF. The DNA for the CDR3 is TGTGCCAGCAGTGGACTAGCAGAGACCCAGTACTTC.